Presented here are 4 T cell receptor beta chains from one specimen sequenced in a study of blood T cell repertoires in COVID-19. Clones were read by immunoSEQ multiplex PCR, and TCRdb kept only the in-frame ones, dropping some. The table includes some 220,000 clones, 65% to 85% detected once. Sequenced input: peripheral blood. The source is an older woman with acute or convalescent COVID-19.

Only a few counts were recorded for this clone. The chain combines TRBV12-3 or TRBV12-4 with TRBJ1-5; D is unresolved. The CDR3 has 13 amino acids. The V gene lost 1 base and the J gene lost 3 bases, with 4 bases spanning the gap. CDR3 residues: CASSLGHNQPQHF. The CDR3 DNA sequence: TGTGCCAGCAGTTTAGGACACAATCAGCCCCAGCATTTT.

J is TRBJ2-1 and V is TRBV20-1; D possibly corresponds to TRBD1 (5 bases). From germline, CDR1 is DFQATT and CDR2 SNEGSKA (reference sequence). V was clipped by 2 bases and J by 7 bases, with 6 bases between them. The CDR3 consists of 11 residues. The CDR3 nucleotides are TGCAGTGCTAGACAGGGTAATGAGCAGTTCTTC. This translates into CSARQGNEQFF.

V gene TRBV18 combines with J gene TRBJ1-1; TRBD1 matches at 10 bases. The J segment lost 0 bases and the V segment lost 4 bases, leaving 2 bases of the junction unmatched. This CDR3 spans 15 amino acids. Germline V lookup: CDR1 KGHSH, CDR2 LQKENI. CDR3 amino acids: CASSRGQGMNTEAFF. CDR3 coding DNA: TGTGCCAGCTCACGGGGACAGGGGATGAACACTGAAGCTTTCTTT.

J is TRBJ1-2 and V is TRBV6-4, with 11 bases lining up with TRBD1. V shed 6 bases, J shed 7 bases, and the junction held 4 bases outside the gene matches. From germline, CDR1 is MRHNA and CDR2 SNTAGT. CDR3 length: 13 amino acids. The CDR3 DNA follows: TGTGCCAGCAGATCCGGGACAGGGGGTGGCTACACCTTC. It is translated as CASRSGTGGGYTF.